The 31 T cell receptor beta chains below all came from one sample that was sequenced in a study of blood T cell repertoires in COVID-19. Assay: immunoSEQ multiplex PCR; the TCRdb copy retains only in-frame clones and omits some. Of around 180,000 clones listed, 79% are singletons. Sequencing was performed on peripheral blood. Source of these receptors: a man aged 60 to 75 with active or convalescent COVID-19.

This rearrangement joins TRBV4-2 to TRBJ2-3, with 10 bases that match TRBD2. There are 18 residues in the CDR3. With V trimmed by 0 bases and J by 8 bases, 14 bases remained unmatched. The V gene's germline CDR1 is LGHNA and CDR2 YNFKEQ. CDR3 residues: CASSQETSGLGERGTQYF. DNA for the CDR3: TGTGCCAGCAGCCAAGAGACTAGCGGGCTAGGAGAGCGGGGTACGCAGTATTTT.

This chain connects TRBV29-1 to TRBJ1-3; D unclear. The CDR3 runs 11 residues. V shed 7 bases and J shed 4 bases, with 8 bases lying between them. The germline V gene encodes CDR1 SQVTM and CDR2 ANQGSEA. The CDR3 DNA reads as TGCAGCGGCGGCCAGGGAAACACCATATATTTT. Its translation is CSGGQGNTIYF.

The chain has TRBV20-1 and TRBJ1-2; tentatively, D is TRBD1 (5 bases). Trimming removed 4 bases at V and 8 bases at J, with 11 bases between. CDR1 DFQATT and CDR2 SNEGSKA come from the germline V gene (reference sequence). This CDR3 is 11 amino acids long. In DNA, the CDR3 is TGCAGTGCTACCCTATCAGGGGGCTACACCTTC. It translates to CSATLSGGYTF.

The chain employs TRBV6-6 and TRBJ2-7, with a tentative D call TRBD1 (7 bases). V lost 2 bases, J lost 4 bases, and 12 bases lay in between. The length of the CDR3 is 14 residues. The germline V gene encodes CDR1 MNHNY and CDR2 SVGAGI (reference sequence). CDR3 in amino acids: CASSYRGTAYEQYF. The CDR3 nucleotides read TGTGCCAGCAGTTACCGGGGGACAGCGTACGAGCAGTACTTC.

The V and J genes are TRBV3-1 (or the pseudogene TRBV3-2) and TRBJ2-7; D unclear. Trimming took off 4 bases at V and 0 bases at J, with 10 bases between the two ends. Germline V gene data show CDR1 as LGHDT and CDR2 as YNNKEL (reference sequence). This CDR3 spans 14 amino acids. CDR3 bases: TGTGCCAGCAGCCGAGGTCCCCACTCCTACGAGCAGTACTTC. Residues: CASSRGPHSYEQYF.

This chain connects TRBV24-1 to TRBJ2-2, with D possibly matching TRBD1 (6 bases). The CDR3 covers 17 residues. CDR1 is KGHDR, CDR2 SFDVKD, per germline. V shed 0 bases and J shed 4 bases, with 14 bases lying between them. The CDR3: CATSDLGQGFSTGELFF. The CDR3 DNA follows: TGTGCCACCAGTGATTTGGGGCAGGGGTTCAGCACCGGGGAGCTGTTTTTT.

This clone was seen more than once but under ten times. J is TRBJ2-1 and V is TRBV27, with unresolved D. V lost 6 bases and J 5 bases, leaving 11 bases between the germline ends. This CDR3 is 13 amino acids long. The germline CDR1 and CDR2 sequences are MNHEY and SMNVEV (reference sequence). As DNA, the CDR3 is TGTGCCAGCAGCCGCCAGGATGACAATGAGCAGTTCTTC. It translates to CASSRQDDNEQFF.

The chain uses TRBV6-6 and TRBJ1-5; D might be TRBD1 (6 bases). The CDR3 extends over 15 amino acids. V was trimmed by 0 bases and J by 7 bases, leaving 13 bases between them. Germline V gene data show CDR1 as MNHNY and CDR2 as SVGAGI (reference sequence). The chain's CDR3 is CASSYSPPQGQPQHF. The CDR3 nucleotides read TGTGCCAGCAGTTACTCGCCTCCACAGGGCCAGCCCCAGCATTTT.

This clone was detected only a few times. This chain joins TRBV7-8 and TRBJ1-2; D is unresolved. Germline V gene data show CDR1 as SGHVS and CDR2 as FQNEAQ. V shed 5 bases and J shed 8 bases, with 15 bases lying between them. The CDR3 length is 13 residues. CDR3 sequence reads: CASSLSSMRGYTF. CDR3 DNA sequence: TGTGCCAGCAGCCTATCCTCAATGCGAGGCTACACCTTC.

This chain connects TRBV24-1 to TRBJ2-1; 11 bases line up with TRBD2. The V gene end was trimmed by 4 bases and the J gene end by 0 bases; junction bases not matched to a gene: 4. The CDR3 sequence is 17 residues long. Germline-derived CDR1 and CDR2 are KGHDR and SFDVKD. Here the CDR3 reads CATSESSGRPSYNEQFF. CDR3 DNA: TGTGCCACCAGTGAGTCTAGCGGGAGGCCCTCCTACAATGAGCAGTTCTTC.

The DNA for the CDR3 is TGTGCCAGCAGCAAAGGCGGGTACGGTCAGCCCCAGCATTTT. Encoded protein: CASSKGGYGQPQHF. J is TRBJ1-5 and V is TRBV21-1. TRBV21-1 is a pseudogene segment. The length of the CDR3 is 14 residues.

This chain uses TRBV18 with TRBJ1-5; D may be TRBD1 (5 bases). V was shortened by 0 bases and J by 2 bases, with 11 bases between the two germline ends. The CDR3 totals 16 residues. The germline CDR1 and CDR2 sequences are KGHSH and LQKENI. CDR3 sequence reads: CASSPPVSRGNQPQHF. The CDR3 bases are TGTGCCAGCTCACCACCGGTGAGCAGGGGCAATCAGCCCCAGCATTTT.

Points on this clone: Other DNA sequences in the same sample also yield this CDR3. This chain connects TRBV7-3 to TRBJ1-1; D is perhaps TRBD1 (6 bases). The CDR3 covers 13 residues. Germline V gives CDR1 SGHTA, CDR2 FQGTGA. V lost 3 bases and J lost 1, with 6 bases in between. The CDR3 DNA follows: TGTGCCAGCAGCTTGGACAGGAACACTGAAGCTTTCTTT. It yields the protein CASSLDRNTEAFF.

V usage is TRBV2 and J usage is TRBJ1-3; possibly TRBD1 for D (5 bases). Trimming cost V 6 bases and J 0 bases, with 15 bases left between them. Germline values: CDR1 SNHLY, CDR2 FYNNEI. The CDR3 sequence is 16 residues long. CDR3 DNA sequence: TGTGCCAGCAGGTGGGGGGGAGGACGCTCTGGAAACACCATATATTTT. Translating it yields CASRWGGGRSGNTIYF.

The count of this clone is one. The J gene is TRBJ1-5, the V gene TRBV7-9; TRBD1 matches 9 bases. The length of the CDR3 is 15 residues. V gave up 4 bases and J gave up 3 bases; unmatched junction bases: 4. The germline CDR1 and CDR2 sequences are SEHNR and FQNEAQ (reference sequence). The chain's CDR3 is CASSWGQGLNQPQHF. The DNA of the CDR3 is TGTGCCAGCAGCTGGGGACAGGGCCTCAATCAGCCCCAGCATTTT.

This clone showed up just once. V is TRBV29-1 and J is TRBJ1-2; the D is unclear. V lost 2 bases and J 4 bases, leaving 14 bases between the germline ends. The CDR3 loop spans 14 amino acids. Per the germline V gene, CDR1 is SQVTM and CDR2 is ANQGSEA. This CDR3 is CSVELRLGLYGYTF. The CDR3 DNA follows: TGCAGCGTTGAACTCCGGCTAGGTCTCTATGGCTACACCTTC.

The chain links TRBV27 to TRBJ2-5; 7 positions match TRBD1. With 6 bases clipped from V and 3 bases from J, the junction kept 4 bases outside the gene matches. This CDR3 contains 13 residues. Germline values: CDR1 MNHEY, CDR2 SMNVEV (reference sequence). CDR3 DNA: TGTGCCAGCAGAACAGGGACAGAAGAGACCCAGTACTTC. Its translation: CASRTGTEETQYF.

The table lists this clone with a few counts. The CDR3 loop reads CASTEMPGGSYEQYF. As DNA, the CDR3 is TGTGCCAGCACCGAGATGCCAGGGGGATCCTACGAGCAGTACTTC. V usage is TRBV3-1 (or the pseudogene TRBV3-2) and J usage is TRBJ2-7; TRBD1 aligns across 7 bases. The CDR3 sequence is 15 residues long. The germline CDR1 and CDR2 sequences are LGHDT and YNNKEL (reference sequence). The V segment lost 7 bases and the J segment 1 base; nucleotides outside the gene matches: 10.

This clone was seen a few times. The gene calls are TRBV6-4 and TRBJ2-1; maybe TRBD2 (6 bases). Deletions cut 0 bases from V and 2 bases from J, with 8 bases between. The CDR3 covers 15 residues. Germline loops: CDR1 MRHNA, CDR2 SNTAGT. CDR3 loop: CASSDSEGTYNEQFF. The CDR3 nucleotides are TGTGCCAGCAGTGACTCGGAGGGGACCTACAATGAGCAGTTCTTC.

V is TRBV13 and J is TRBJ2-7; D perhaps matches TRBD2 (6 bases). V was pared by 0 bases and J by 1 base, with 10 bases between. Germline lookup yields CDR1 PRHDT and CDR2 FYEKMQ (reference sequence). The CDR3 consists of 15 residues. In nucleotides, the CDR3 is TGTGCCAGCAGCTTAGGGAGGGCGGGGTCCTACGAGCAGTACTTC. Translated, it gives CASSLGRAGSYEQYF.

The rearrangement uses TRBV5-1 and TRBJ1-6; the D is unclear. The germline V gene encodes CDR1 SGHRS and CDR2 YFSETQ. Trimming pared 0 bases from V and 7 bases from J, leaving 5 bases between. The CDR3 runs 13 residues. CDR3 amino acids: CASSLGRNSPLHF. The CDR3 bases are TGCGCCAGCAGCTTGGGCAGAAATTCACCCCTCCACTTT.

The V gene is TRBV27, the J gene TRBJ2-7, with 8 bases lining up with TRBD1. In germline, CDR1 is MNHEY, CDR2 SMNVEV (reference sequence). J was trimmed by 4 bases and V by 6 bases; bases with no gene match: 14. CDR3 length: 16 amino acids. The CDR3 DNA follows: TGTGCCAGCAGCCCCATATATCGGACAGGGAGTTACGAGCAGTACTTC. Amino acid sequence: CASSPIYRTGSYEQYF.

The chain uses TRBV5-4 and TRBJ2-7; perhaps TRBD2 as D (6 bases). V lost 3 bases and J lost 2, with 12 bases in between. Germline V gives CDR1 SGHNT, CDR2 YYREEE (reference sequence). The CDR3 spans 14 residues. DNA of the CDR3: TGTGCCAGCAGCTCGGGACTTACTACCTACGAGCAGTACTTC. Its protein is CASSSGLTTYEQYF. Supplemented by reference TRBV5-4 and TRBJ2-7, the full variable domain reads ETGVTQSPTHLIKTRGQQVTLRCSSQSGHNTVSWYQQALGQGPQFIFQYYREEENGRGNFPPRFSGLQFPNYSSELNVNALELDDSALYLCASSSGLTTYEQYFGPGTRLTVT.

The chain links TRBV27 to TRBJ1-2, with a possible D match to TRBD1 (6 bases). The V end lost 7 bases, the J end lost 8 bases, and 17 bases lay between the germline ends. Germline V gene data show CDR1 as MNHEY and CDR2 as SMNVEV (reference sequence). The CDR3 sequence is 13 residues long. The CDR3, as DNA: TGTGCCAGCATCAGGGAAGGGGGGGGAGGCTACACCTTC. It is translated as CASIREGGGGYTF.

This sequence joins TRBV4-1 and TRBJ2-1; 8 bases are a match to TRBD2. This CDR3 comprises 15 residues. V dropped 2 bases and J dropped 3; count of bases not matched to a gene: 3. Germline V gives CDR1 MGHRA, CDR2 YSYEKL. The CDR3 DNA reads as TGCGCCAGCAGCCAATCGGGGGGGAGCTACAATGAGCAGTTCTTC. Its protein product is CASSQSGGSYNEQFF.

This rearrangement joins TRBV25-1 to TRBJ2-3; D call uncertain. The germline V gene encodes CDR1 MGHDK and CDR2 SYGVNS. Trimming took off 3 bases at V and 5 bases at J, with 9 bases between the two ends. The length of the CDR3 is 13 residues. The CDR3 DNA reads TGTGCCAGCAGTGAGTGGTCGGGAGATACGCAGTATTTT. Its translation: CASSEWSGDTQYF.

This chain links TRBV18 with TRBJ1-2; perhaps TRBD1 as D (6 bases). Per the germline V gene, CDR1 is KGHSH and CDR2 is LQKENI. This CDR3 has 15 amino acids. V was cut by 3 bases and J by 0 bases, with 11 bases left in between. DNA for the CDR3: TGTGCCAGCTCACCCGGACAGATCTCTAACTATGGCTACACCTTC. Amino acids: CASSPGQISNYGYTF.

V gene TRBV24-1 combines with J gene TRBJ2-1, with 8 bases matching TRBD1. V shed 8 bases and J 2 bases; nucleotides not matched to a gene: 4. Germline V gene sequence: CDR1 KGHDR, CDR2 SFDVKD. This CDR3 region has 14 residues. CDR3 sequence reads: CATMGQDTYNEQFF. The CDR3 DNA reads as TGTGCCACCATGGGACAGGACACCTACAATGAGCAGTTCTTC.

V gene TRBV7-3 combines with J gene TRBJ2-5; weak D call: TRBD2 (5 bases). The CDR3 length is 14 residues. In germline, CDR1 is SGHTA, CDR2 FQGTGA. Trimming shortened V by 4 bases and J by 5 bases, and 14 bases separated the two germline ends. CDR3 coding DNA: TGTGCCAGCAGCTCCGGACCACTAGGGGAGACCCAGTACTTC. It specifies CASSSGPLGETQYF.

This clone has just one count. CDR3 nucleotides: TGTGCCAGCAGTTTTCTGGGACAGGCCGGGGAGTTCTTC. Encoded protein: CASSFLGQAGEFF. The V and J genes are TRBV27 and TRBJ2-1, with TRBD1 identical over 8 bases. Looked up from germline, CDR1 is MNHEY and CDR2 is SMNVEV (reference sequence). The CDR3 extends over 13 amino acids. Trimming took 3 bases from V and 14 from J; bases not matched to a gene: 9.

J is TRBJ2-3 and V is TRBV14, with D possibly being TRBD1 (6 bases). V shed 1 base and J shed 4 bases, with 15 bases lying between them. The length of the CDR3 is 16 residues. Per the germline V gene, CDR1 is SGHDN and CDR2 is FVKESK. The CDR3 DNA sequence: TGTGCCAGCAGCCAAGTTTGGGGGCGCAACCCAGATACGCAGTATTTT. This translates into CASSQVWGRNPDTQYF.